Below are 18 T cell receptor beta chains sequenced from a single sample in a study of blood T cell repertoires in COVID-19. Measured with immunoSEQ multiplex PCR; TCRdb has only the in-frame clones, and not every one. The repertoire holds more than 250,000 clones, approximately 90% seen once, with 6.3% in the top ten. The sequenced sample was peripheral blood. Every receptor here comes from a woman aged 45-60 years with COVID-19, enrolled during active disease.

A few counts support this clone. The chain carries TRBV6-5 and TRBJ2-3, with a possible D match to TRBD1 (5 bases). Germline V gives CDR1 MNHEY, CDR2 SVGAGI. Trimming stripped 2 bases from V and 6 bases from J, with 18 bases between. The CDR3 runs 16 residues. Here the CDR3 reads CASSYRKARKGDTQYF. The DNA for the CDR3 is TGTGCCAGCAGTTACCGCAAAGCGAGGAAGGGGGATACGCAGTATTTT.

V usage is TRBV3-1 (or the pseudogene TRBV3-2) and J usage is TRBJ1-1; 8 bases map to TRBD1. The CDR3 runs to 15 residues. V was pared by 0 bases and J by 5 bases, with 5 bases of the junction left unmatched. Germline CDR1 reads LGHDT; CDR2 reads YNNKEL (reference sequence). Here the CDR3 reads CASSQETGAVTEAFF. As DNA, the CDR3 is TGTGCCAGCAGCCAAGAGACAGGGGCCGTAACTGAAGCTTTCTTT.

Notes on this clone: Other nucleotide sequences from this sample produce the same CDR3. The chain joins TRBV7-3 to TRBJ2-7; 10 bases align to TRBD1. The germline CDR1 and CDR2 sequences are SGHTA and FQGTGA. The CDR3 contains 15 residues. V gave up 0 bases and J gave up 4 bases; unmatched junction bases: 3. DNA of the CDR3: TGTGCCAGCAGCTTAACGTCGGGACAGGGGTACGAGCAGTACTTC. Protein: CASSLTSGQGYEQYF.

The genes are TRBV7-2 and TRBJ1-2; no firm D call. The CDR3 is made up of 14 amino acids. V dropped 0 bases and J dropped 6 bases, with 11 bases sitting between them. Per germline, CDR1 SGHTA and CDR2 FQGNSA. CDR3 in amino acids: CASSLAITQHGYTF. CDR3 in DNA: TGTGCCAGCAGCTTAGCGATCACACAACATGGCTACACCTTC.

This rearrangement joins TRBV18 to TRBJ1-1; TRBD1 might be the D (5 bases). The CDR3 runs to 16 residues. The germline gives CDR1 KGHSH, CDR2 LQKENI. The V and J ends lost 3 bases and 6 bases respectively, with 20 bases between them. CDR3 in amino acids: CASSPPSRGLLSEAFF. The CDR3 region has the DNA TGTGCCAGCTCACCCCCCTCACGGGGGTTGTTATCTGAAGCTTTCTTT.

The table lists this clone with a count of one. The V call is TRBV5-8, the J call TRBJ2-2; D may be TRBD2 (5 bases). This CDR3 spans 16 amino acids. Per germline, CDR1 SGHTS and CDR2 YDEGEE. V lost 4 bases and J lost 4, with 17 bases in between. The CDR3 spells CASSSGRRTSTGELFF. CDR3 DNA sequence: TGTGCCAGCAGCAGCGGCAGACGGACGAGCACCGGGGAGCTGTTTTTT.

The gene calls are TRBV18 and TRBJ2-1; TRBD2 agrees at 11 bases. The ends lost 6 bases at V and 7 bases at J; junction bases unmatched: 11. Germline CDR1 KGHSH, CDR2 LQKENI. This CDR3 is 16 amino acids long. The CDR3 coding sequence is TGTGCCAGCTCCTCGATGAGTAGCGGGAGGGCGAATGAGCAGTTCTTC. This sequence encodes CASSSMSSGRANEQFF.

The chain carries TRBV18 and TRBJ1-1; TRBD1 aligns across 8 bases. After removal of 5 bases from V and 1 base from J, the junction contained 3 bases not matched to a gene. The length of the CDR3 is 14 residues. In germline, CDR1 is KGHSH, CDR2 LQKENI. DNA of the CDR3: TGTGCCAGCTCAGGGGGACAGGCGAACACTGAAGCTTTCTTT. This translates into CASSGGQANTEAFF.

This sequence joins TRBV6-1 and TRBJ1-5; D possibly corresponds to TRBD1 (6 bases). CDR1 MNHNS and CDR2 SASEGT come from the germline V gene. The CDR3 covers 16 residues. Trimming removed 0 bases from V and 6 bases from J, with 15 bases in between. In DNA form, the CDR3 reads TGTGCCAGCAGTGAAGCGCGGGGGGCGTTAACTCAGCCCCAGCATTTT. Its protein product is CASSEARGALTQPQHF.

The chain combines TRBV24-1 with TRBJ2-1; a possible D gene is TRBD1 (6 bases). Germline CDR1 KGHDR, CDR2 SFDVKD. V dropped 5 bases and J dropped 7 bases, with 23 bases sitting between them. The CDR3 length is 17 residues. As DNA, the CDR3 is TGTGCCACCAGTGCTTTAACCAGGGGACCCTTTAAGAATGAGCAGTTCTTC. As protein: CATSALTRGPFKNEQFF.

The V gene is TRBV28, the J gene TRBJ2-7; 10 bases map to TRBD1. Germline lookup yields CDR1 MDHEN and CDR2 SYDVKM. The CDR3 consists of 15 residues. J was trimmed by 1 base and V by 6 bases; bases with no gene match: 6. The CDR3 is CASSSRDRGSYEQYF. The CDR3 bases are TGTGCCAGCAGCTCAAGGGACAGGGGATCCTACGAGCAGTACTTC. The full variable domain, its missing parts supplied by reference TRBV28 and TRBJ2-7, is DVKVTQSSRYLVKRTGEKVFLECVQDMDHENMFWYRQDPGLGLRLIYFSYDVKMKEKGDIPEGYSVSREKKERFSLILESASTNQTSMYLCASSSRDRGSYEQYFGPGTRLTVT.

The rearrangement uses TRBV29-1 and TRBJ1-2, with a possible D match to TRBD1 (5 bases). This CDR3 has 14 residues. Germline V CDR1 and CDR2: SQVTM, ANQGSEA. The V and J ends lost 1 base and 4 bases respectively, with 13 bases between them. DNA of the CDR3: TGCAGCGTTGAAGTCGGAGGGGTCAGCTATGGCTACACCTTC. Encoded protein: CSVEVGGVSYGYTF.

The chain is built from TRBV5-1 and TRBJ1-3; D ambiguous. V lost 7 bases to trimming and J lost 4 bases, with 12 bases between them. This CDR3 spans 13 amino acids. Germline CDR1 SGHRS, CDR2 YFSETQ. CDR3 residues: CASGGILGNTIYF. For the CDR3, the DNA is TGCGCCAGCGGCGGGATATTGGGAAACACCATATATTTT.

The rearrangement links TRBV27 to TRBJ1-2; 8 nucleotides line up with TRBD1. Germline V lookup: CDR1 MNHEY, CDR2 SMNVEV (reference sequence). This CDR3 comprises 13 residues. Unmatched junction bases numbered 7, after V lost 6 bases and J lost 7 bases. In DNA form, the CDR3 reads TGTGCCAGCAGGCAGGACAGGGACCCTGGCTACACCTTC. Its translation is CASRQDRDPGYTF.

The J gene is TRBJ2-1, the V gene TRBV7-2, with TRBD2 matching over 10 bases. Germline V gene sequence: CDR1 SGHTA, CDR2 FQGNSA. J gave up 8 bases and V 4 bases, and 14 bases lay outside the gene matches. This CDR3 contains 17 residues. CDR3 sequence reads: CASSSTRLAGLRDEQFF. The DNA of the CDR3 is TGTGCCAGCAGCTCAACGAGACTAGCGGGTCTTCGGGATGAGCAGTTCTTC. Full variable domain (rest looked up from reference TRBV7-2 and TRBJ2-1): GAGVSQSPSNKVTEKGKDVELRCDPISGHTALYWYRQSLGQGLEFLIYFQGNSAPDKSGLPSDRFSAERTGGSVSTLTIQRTQQEDSAVYLCASSSTRLAGLRDEQFFGPGTRLTVL.

CDR3 sequence: CATSIGEGFGYTF. CDR3 DNA sequence: TGTGCCACCAGCATAGGGGAAGGGTTTGGCTACACCTTC. This rearrangement joins TRBV15 to TRBJ1-2, with D tentatively TRBD1 (5 bases). Trimming shortened V by 4 bases and J by 7 bases, and 13 bases separated the two germline ends. Germline CDR1 is LNHNV and CDR2 is YYDKDF (reference sequence). The CDR3 loop spans 13 amino acids.

The chain couples TRBV18 to TRBJ2-1, with D possibly being TRBD2 (7 bases). V gave up 3 bases and J gave up 0 bases, with 18 bases separating them. The CDR3 totals 18 residues. In germline, CDR1 is KGHSH, CDR2 LQKENI. CDR3 protein: CASSPFTGRVSSYNEQFF. As DNA, the CDR3 is TGTGCCAGCTCACCGTTTACAGGGAGGGTAAGCTCCTACAATGAGCAGTTCTTC. The whole variable domain, filled in from reference TRBV18 and TRBJ2-1, reads NAGVMQNPRHLVRRRGQEARLRCSPMKGHSHVYWYRQLPEEGLKFMVYLQKENIIDESGMPKERFSAEFPKEGPSILRIQQVVRGDSAAYFCASSPFTGRVSSYNEQFFGPGTRLTVL.

The V call is TRBV27, the J call TRBJ2-7, with TRBD1 matching 8 bases. V lost 5 bases to trimming and J lost 0 bases; unmatched junction nucleotides: 9. CDR3 size: 16 residues. Germline V lookup: CDR1 MNHEY, CDR2 SMNVEV (reference sequence). The CDR3 DNA reads TGTGCCAGCAGTCCATCCGGGACAGGCTTCTCCTACGAGCAGTACTTC. Its protein product is CASSPSGTGFSYEQYF.